The clone carrying this TCR beta chain was seen repeatedly, ten times or more. Its matching antigen is unknown. This sample is drawn from a study of early T cells in non-severe SARS-CoV-2 infection. The study's findings and limits: Private and CD4 specificities were missed by VDJdb matching, which favored anti-spike CD8 responses.

Unique molecular identifiers were affixed to single, distinct cDNA molecules. TCRdb processed the 5' RACE reads anew with MiXCR; each CDR3 protein has one entry. The data show about 63,000 distinct CDR3 sequences, 13% seen once. The V end lost 1 base, the J end lost 0 bases, and 12 bases lay between the germline ends. The CDR3 has 16 amino acids. In germline, CDR1 is SGHVS, CDR2 FNYEAQ. Material for sequencing was whole blood. The clonotype originates from an adult who was a healthcare worker with PCR-confirmed SARS-CoV-2 infection or an uninfected control (not recorded which). This sequence joins TRBV7-6 and TRBJ1-1; no definite D call. CDR3 bases: TGTGCCAGCAGCTTAGGGGGAGGACGGATGAACACTGAAGCTTTCTTT. It encodes CASSLGGGRMNTEAFF.